Listed here are 11 T cell receptor beta chains from one sample, sequenced in a study of cytomegalovirus exposure and HLA in healthy donors. In the PCR, 60 Vbeta and 13 Jbeta primers were used. Clones were read by immunoSEQ multiplex PCR, and TCRdb kept only the in-frame ones, dropping some. The sample contains about 200,000 clones, more than 75% of which appear only once. The sample consisted of PBMCs. The receptors originated from a woman between 18 and 30 years old in good health and CMV-seronegative.

The CDR3 spells CASSLGGVEKLFF. In DNA form, the CDR3 reads TGCGCCAGCAGCTTGGGCGGGGTTGAAAAACTGTTTTTT. The rearrangement uses TRBV5-1 and TRBJ1-4; D is unclear. The germline gives CDR1 SGHRS, CDR2 YFSETQ. This CDR3 contains 13 residues. Between the trimmed V and J ends, which lost 0 bases and 7 bases, there was a span of 7 bases.

This clone was seen a handful of times. The CDR3 nucleotides are TGTGCCAGCAGTTACTGGACAGGGGAAACTGAAGCTTTCTTT. It is translated as CASSYWTGETEAFF. This chain joins TRBV6-5 and TRBJ1-1, with TRBD1 matching over 9 bases. Germline values: CDR1 MNHEY, CDR2 SVGAGI. The CDR3 covers 14 residues. The J segment lost 5 bases and the V segment lost 1 base, leaving 2 bases of the junction unmatched.

This clone was seen just once. This chain joins TRBV30 and TRBJ2-2; 7 nucleotides match TRBD1. V trimming: 4 bases; J trimming: 4 bases; junction bases outside the gene matches: 6. This CDR3 is 14 amino acids long. Looked up from germline, CDR1 is GTSNPN and CDR2 is SVGIG (reference sequence). CDR3: CAWNQGESTGELFF. The CDR3 nucleotides are TGTGCCTGGAATCAGGGGGAGAGCACCGGGGAGCTGTTTTTT.

CDR3 sequence reads: CASSYSSGRPRETQYF. As DNA, the CDR3 is TGTGCCAGCAGCTACAGTAGCGGGAGGCCCCGGGAGACCCAGTACTTC. The gene calls are TRBV11-2 and TRBJ2-5; 10 nucleotides agree with TRBD2. This CDR3 has 16 residues. Trimming took 4 bases from V and 5 from J; bases not matched to a gene: 10. Germline CDR1 reads SGHAT; CDR2 reads FQNNGV.

This chain uses TRBV15 with TRBJ1-1; no firm D call. This CDR3 has 13 amino acids. The ends were cut back, 0 bases at V and 1 base at J, with 3 bases in the middle. Per the germline V gene, CDR1 is LNHNV and CDR2 is YYDKDF (reference sequence). The CDR3 loop reads CATSRDRNTEAFF. The CDR3 DNA is TGTGCCACCAGCAGAGATAGGAACACTGAAGCTTTCTTT. Based on the CDR3 plus reference TRBV15 and TRBJ1-1, the full variable domain is DAMVIQNPRYQVTQFGKPVTLSCSQTLNHNVMYWYQQKSSQAPKLLFHYYDKDFNNEADTPDNFQSRRPNTSFCFLDIRSPGLGDTAMYLCATSRDRNTEAFFGQGTRLTVV.

The chain has TRBV5-4 and TRBJ1-3, with D unclear. V was pared by 4 bases and J by 0 bases, with 14 bases between. The CDR3 is 16 residues long. Germline assignment: CDR1 SGHNT and CDR2 YYREEE (reference sequence). The CDR3 loop is CASSPTTRSSGNTIYF. CDR3 coding DNA: TGTGCCAGCAGCCCCACAACTAGGAGCTCTGGAAACACCATATATTTT.

This clone has a handful of counts. The V and J genes are TRBV2 and TRBJ1-1, with no clear D. With 4 bases removed from V and 5 bases from J, the gap between germline ends came to 8 bases. CDR3 length: 12 amino acids. Germline loops: CDR1 SNHLY, CDR2 FYNNEI. CDR3 nucleotide sequence: TGTGCCAGCAGTGGGGGAGGAACTGAAGCTTTCTTT. The encoded protein is CASSGGGTEAFF. Looking up the rest from reference TRBV2 and TRBJ1-1 gives the full variable domain: EPEVTQTPSHQVTQMGQEVILRCVPISNHLYFYWYRQILGQKVEFLVSFYNNEISEKSEIFDDQFSVERPDGSNFTLKIRSTKLEDSAMYFCASSGGGTEAFFGQGTRLTVV.

This chain links TRBV5-1 with TRBJ2-5; D might be TRBD2 (5 bases). Germline CDR1 SGHRS, CDR2 YFSETQ. The germline V and J ends were trimmed by 3 bases and 5 bases, with 17 bases remaining between them. The CDR3 consists of 15 residues. The CDR3 region is CASSWRYELGETQYF. The CDR3 DNA follows: TGCGCCAGCAGCTGGAGGTATGAACTGGGGGAGACCCAGTACTTC.

The chain employs TRBV6-5 and TRBJ1-2; 8 bases agree with TRBD1. Looked up from germline, CDR1 is MNHEY and CDR2 is SVGAGI. V was pared by 5 bases and J by 9 bases, with 5 bases of the junction left unmatched. The CDR3 consists of 12 residues. The CDR3 DNA follows: TGTGCCAGCAGTCCTGGACAGGGTCGCTACACCTTC. It specifies CASSPGQGRYTF.

This rearrangement joins TRBV7-8 to TRBJ2-1; 7 nucleotides line up with TRBD2. V lost 3 bases, J lost 7 bases, and 12 bases stayed unmatched. The germline V gene has CDR1 SGHVS and CDR2 FQNEAQ. The CDR3 runs to 16 residues. The CDR3 region has the DNA TGTGCCAGCAGCTTTTCCCAGCGGGGCCTGGGGAATGAGCAGTTCTTC. Translating it yields CASSFSQRGLGNEQFF.

The V gene is TRBV9, the J gene TRBJ1-5; TRBD1 matches 7 bases. The CDR3 sequence is 14 residues long. Trimming removed 0 bases from V and 7 bases from J; junction bases left unmatched: 4. Germline CDR1 is SGDLS and CDR2 is YYNGEE. The CDR3: CASSVEGAGQPQHF. CDR3 coding DNA: TGTGCCAGCAGCGTAGAGGGGGCAGGGCAGCCCCAGCATTTT.